Presented here are 5 T cell receptor beta chains from one specimen sequenced in a study of shared clonotypes between healthy human individuals. TCRdb's table, derived via immunoSEQ multiplex PCR, lists solely in-frame clones and lacks some. The sample includes 2 million to 2.5 million clones, 95% of them seen just once. Input material: naive CD4+ T cells sorted from blood. Stated subset: CD45RA+ positively selected. The receptors come from a young man in good health.

V and J are TRBV4-1 and TRBJ1-5, with D possibly matching TRBD1 (6 bases). CDR1 and CDR2 from the germline V gene are MGHRA and YSYEKL. The CDR3 loop spans 18 amino acids. V lost 0 bases and J lost 0, with 15 bases in between. The CDR3 sequence is CASSQDLETGYSNQPQHF. The CDR3 DNA sequence: TGCGCCAGCAGCCAAGATCTGGAGACAGGTTATAGCAATCAGCCCCAGCATTTT.

This sequence joins TRBV18 and TRBJ2-3, with 13 bases identical to TRBD2. The CDR3 spans 16 residues. Trimming removed 3 bases from V and 5 bases from J; junction bases left unmatched: 5. Germline CDR1 reads KGHSH; CDR2 reads LQKENI. CDR3 sequence (DNA): TGTGCCAGCTCACCCACTAGCGGGGGGGCCGGAGATACGCAGTATTTT. Its protein product is CASSPTSGGAGDTQYF. Filled out from reference TRBV18 and TRBJ2-3, the complete variable domain reads NAGVMQNPRHLVRRRGQEARLRCSPMKGHSHVYWYRQLPEEGLKFMVYLQKENIIDESGMPKERFSAEFPKEGPSILRIQQVVRGDSAAYFCASSPTSGGAGDTQYFGPGTRLTVL.

The rearrangement joins TRBV28 to TRBJ1-5, with D possibly TRBD1 on 6 matching bases. Per the germline V gene, CDR1 is MDHEN and CDR2 is SYDVKM. The CDR3 extends over 18 amino acids. The V gene lost 3 bases and the J gene lost 0 bases, with 18 bases spanning the gap. CDR3 in amino acids: CASSLKGWGPHSNQPQHF. The CDR3 DNA reads as TGTGCCAGCAGTTTGAAGGGTTGGGGGCCCCATAGCAATCAGCCCCAGCATTTT.

As DNA, the CDR3 is TGTGCCAGCAGCGTAGGGGGGTCCGAATTTCAGCCCCAGCATTTT. It specifies CASSVGGSEFQPQHF. The genes are TRBV9 and TRBJ1-5; a weak D match, TRBD1 (5 bases). CDR1 and CDR2 (germline): SGDLS, YYNGEE. The CDR3 extends over 15 amino acids. V gave up 0 bases and J gave up 6 bases, with 13 bases separating them. Complete variable domain (other parts from reference TRBV9 and TRBJ1-5): DSGVTQTPKHLITATGQRVTLRCSPRSGDLSVYWYQQSLDQGLQFLIQYYNGEERAKGNILERFSAQQFPDLHSELNLSSLELGDSALYFCASSVGGSEFQPQHFGDGTRLSIL.

The chain employs TRBV2 and TRBJ2-5, with D tentatively TRBD2 (5 bases). Germline CDR1 reads SNHLY; CDR2 reads FYNNEI. With 2 bases removed from V and 7 bases from J, the gap between germline ends came to 11 bases. CDR3 length: 13 amino acids. The CDR3 sequence: CASSELLAGTQYF. CDR3 coding DNA: TGTGCCAGCAGTGAACTCCTCGCGGGGACCCAGTACTTC. Supplemented by reference TRBV2 and TRBJ2-5, the full variable domain reads EPEVTQTPSHQVTQMGQEVILRCVPISNHLYFYWYRQILGQKVEFLVSFYNNEISEKSEIFDDQFSVERPDGSNFTLKIRSTKLEDSAMYFCASSELLAGTQYFGPGTRLLVL.